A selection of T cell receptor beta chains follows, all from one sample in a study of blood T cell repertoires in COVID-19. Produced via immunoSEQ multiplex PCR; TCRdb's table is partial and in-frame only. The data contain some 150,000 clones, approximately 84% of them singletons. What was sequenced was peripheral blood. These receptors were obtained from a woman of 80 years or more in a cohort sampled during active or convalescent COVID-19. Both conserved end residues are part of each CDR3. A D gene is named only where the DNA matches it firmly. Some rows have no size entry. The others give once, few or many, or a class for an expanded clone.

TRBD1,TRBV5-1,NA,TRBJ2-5,TGCGCCAGTGTCCTGACAGGGGGCGGAGAGGAGACCCAGTACTTC,CASVLTGGGEETQYF
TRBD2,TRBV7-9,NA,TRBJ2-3,TGTGCCAGCAGCTTTAGCGGGATTGATTCGGATACGCAGTATTTT,CASSFSGIDSDTQYF
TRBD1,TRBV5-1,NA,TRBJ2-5,TGCGCCAGCGCTACTACTCCGACAGGGGAAGGCGAGACCCAGTACTTC,CASATTPTGEGETQYF
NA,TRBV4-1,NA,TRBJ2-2,TGCGCCAGCAGCGTTTTCAGGACGAACACCGGGGAGCTGTTTTTT,CASSVFRTNTGELFF
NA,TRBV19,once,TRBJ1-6,TGTGCCAGTAGTATAGTGGGGCAGGGCGTTCGGACACCCCTCCACTTT,CASSIVGQGVRTPLHF
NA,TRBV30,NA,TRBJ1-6,TGTGCCTGGAGGCAGGTAAATTCACCCCTCCACTTT,CAWRQVNSPLHF
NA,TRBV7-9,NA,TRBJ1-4,TGTGCCAGCAGCCATGAGGGAGAAAAACTGTTTTTT,CASSHEGEKLFF
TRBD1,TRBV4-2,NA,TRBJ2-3,TGTGCCAGCAGCCAAGAGAGGGGGCTCGCAGATACGCAGTATTTT,CASSQERGLADTQYF
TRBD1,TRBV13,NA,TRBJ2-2,TGTGCCAGCAGCCCGTATACAGGGGCGAACACCGGGGAGCTGTTTTTT,CASSPYTGANTGELFF
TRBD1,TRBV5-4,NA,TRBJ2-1,TGTGCCAGCAGCTCTTCCCCCGGGACAGACCTCTACAATGAGCAGTTCTTC,CASSSSPGTDLYNEQFF
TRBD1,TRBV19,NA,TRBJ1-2,TGTGCCAGTTTAGCTCCCGCCAGGGGGTATGGCTACACCTTC,CASLAPARGYGYTF
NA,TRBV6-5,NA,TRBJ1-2,TGTGCCAGCAGGTTGACAGAGGCTAACTATGGCTACACCTTC,CASRLTEANYGYTF
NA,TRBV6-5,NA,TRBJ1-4,TGTGCCAGCAGGACGACAGGTGCAACTAATGAAAAACTGTTTTTT,CASRTTGATNEKLFF
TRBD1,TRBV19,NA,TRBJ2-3,TGTGCCAGTAGTCTGACCAGGACAGGGTACACAGATACGCAGTATTTT,CASSLTRTGYTDTQYF
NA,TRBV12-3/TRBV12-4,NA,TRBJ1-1,TGTGCCAGCAGTTTAGCCCTAAATGAAGCTTTCTTT,CASSLALNEAFF
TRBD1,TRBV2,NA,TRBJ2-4,TGTGCCAGCAGTCATTCAGGGGGTTTTGGAAACATTCAGTACTTC,CASSHSGGFGNIQYF
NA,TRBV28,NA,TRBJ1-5,TGTGCCAGCAGTTTTGTAGGGGATAGGAGCAATCAGCCCCAGCATTTT,CASSFVGDRSNQPQHF
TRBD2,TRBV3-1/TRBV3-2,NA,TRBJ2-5,TGTGCCAGCAGCCAAGAGGGGGGAGGACTAGCTAGAGAGACCCAGTACTTC,CASSQEGGGLARETQYF
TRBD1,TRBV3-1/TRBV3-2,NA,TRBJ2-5,TGTGCCAGCAGCCCCCGGGACAGCTACCAAGAGACCCAGTACTTC,CASSPRDSYQETQYF
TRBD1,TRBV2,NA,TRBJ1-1,TGTGCCAGCAGGGGGACAGGGGGCACTGAAGCTTTCTTT,CASRGTGGTEAFF
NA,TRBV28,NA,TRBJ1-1,TGTGCCAGCACCTCCATGGGGGCCACTGAAGCTTTCTTT,CASTSMGATEAFF
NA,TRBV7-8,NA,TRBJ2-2,TGTGCCAGCAGCTTTTTACGCGAATACACCGGGGAGCTGTTTTTT,CASSFLREYTGELFF
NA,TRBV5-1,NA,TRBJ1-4,TGCGCCAGCAGCTTGCGTCGAGCAACTAATGAAAAACTGTTTTTT,CASSLRRATNEKLFF
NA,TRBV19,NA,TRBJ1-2,TGTGCCACCGAACCGGGACACTTAGGAGGCTACACCTTC,CATEPGHLGGYTF
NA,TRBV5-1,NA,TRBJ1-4,TGCGCCAGCAGCCATGGGGGCCCGAGGACTAATGAAAAACTGTTTTTT,CASSHGGPRTNEKLFF
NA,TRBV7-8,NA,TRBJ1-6,TGTGCCAGCAGCTTAGCGCCAGGCCCGAATTCACCCCTCCACTTT,CASSLAPGPNSPLHF
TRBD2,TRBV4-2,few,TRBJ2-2,TGTGCCAGCAGCCAAATGACTAGCGCCACCGGGGAGCTGTTTTTT,CASSQMTSATGELFF
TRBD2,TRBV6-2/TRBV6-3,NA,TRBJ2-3,TGTGCCAGCAGTTACAGGCTAGCGGCTAGCACAGATACGCAGTATTTT,CASSYRLAASTDTQYF
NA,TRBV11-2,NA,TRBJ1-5,TGTGCCAGCAGCTTACAGGGGACTCAGCCCCAGCATTTT,CASSLQGTQPQHF
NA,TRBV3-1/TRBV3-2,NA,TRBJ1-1,TGTGCCAGCAGCCAAGGGTCAGGGTCGGACACTGAAGCTTTCTTT,CASSQGSGSDTEAFF
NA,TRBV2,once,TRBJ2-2,TGTGCCAGCAGACAGGAGACGAACACCGGGGAGCTGTTTTTT,CASRQETNTGELFF
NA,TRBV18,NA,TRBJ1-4,TGTGCCAGCTCACCAATCCGGTCTGAAAAACTGTTTTTT,CASSPIRSEKLFF
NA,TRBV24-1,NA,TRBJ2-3,TGTGCCACCAGTGATTTTGCGGATTTGACAGATACGCAGTATTTT,CATSDFADLTDTQYF
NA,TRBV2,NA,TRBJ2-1,TGTGCCACCGCGGACTTACCCGATGAGCAGTTCTTC,CATADLPDEQFF
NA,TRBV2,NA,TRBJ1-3,TGTGCCAGCAGTGAAGGTCCGGTCTCTGGAAACACCATATATTTT,CASSEGPVSGNTIYF
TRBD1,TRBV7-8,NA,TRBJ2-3,TGTGCCAGCAGCCGAGGGGTCGACAGGGGGACAGATACGCAGTATTTT,CASSRGVDRGTDTQYF
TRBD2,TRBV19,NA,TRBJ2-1,TGTGCCAGTAGGGTACTAGCGGGGGGCTACAATGAGCAGTTCTTC,CASRVLAGGYNEQFF
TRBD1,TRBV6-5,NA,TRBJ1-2,TGTGCCAGCAAGGGACAGGGTCCTTTGGGGGGCTACACCTTC,CASKGQGPLGGYTF
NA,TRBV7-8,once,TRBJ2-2,TGTGCCAGCAGCCGAACTAGGATCCCCGGGGAGCTGTTTTTT,CASSRTRIPGELFF
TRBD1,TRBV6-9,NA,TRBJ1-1,TGTGCCAGCAGTTATCAACAGGGGGCATACACTGAAGCTTTCTTT,CASSYQQGAYTEAFF
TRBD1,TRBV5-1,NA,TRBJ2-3,TGCGCCAGCAGCTTGCCAGCCGGACAGGTGACGCAGTATTTT,CASSLPAGQVTQYF
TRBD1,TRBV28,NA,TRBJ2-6,TGTGCCAGCAGTCCTCGGACAGGGCAGACTGGGGCCAACGTCCTGACTTTC,CASSPRTGQTGANVLTF
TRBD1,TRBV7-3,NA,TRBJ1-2,TGTGCCAGCAGTAGCCAGGGGGCCAGCTACACCTTC,CASSSQGASYTF
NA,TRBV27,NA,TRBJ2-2,TGTGCCAGCAAGGGGGGGCCGGACACCGGGGAGCTGTTTTTT,CASKGGPDTGELFF
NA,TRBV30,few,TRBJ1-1,TGTGCCTGGATAGGTTTGTTATCAGGGGTCACTGAAGCTTTCTTT,CAWIGLLSGVTEAFF
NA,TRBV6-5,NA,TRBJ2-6,TGTGCCAGCAGATTCCTTGGGGCCAACGTCCTGACTTTC,CASRFLGANVLTF
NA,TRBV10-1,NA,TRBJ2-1,TGCGCCCGTTCTCCCCCTGGGGGGGCCAATAAAAATGAGCAGTTCTTC,CARSPPGGANKNEQFF
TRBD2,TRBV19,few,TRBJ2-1,TGTGCCAGTAGTATAGTAGCGGGGGGTAAGAATGAGCAGTTCTTC,CASSIVAGGKNEQFF
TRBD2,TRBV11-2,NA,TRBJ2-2,TGTGCCAGCAGCTCGAAGAGACGACTAGCGGGGACGAACACCGGGGAGCTGTTTTTT,CASSSKRRLAGTNTGELFF
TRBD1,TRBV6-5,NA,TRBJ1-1,TGTGCCAGCAGAAGGGACAGCCTAAACACTGAAGCTTTCTTT,CASRRDSLNTEAFF
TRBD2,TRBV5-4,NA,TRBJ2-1,TGTGCCAGCAGCTTGGGCGGGGGGGCCGTGAAGTTCTTC,CASSLGGGAVKFF
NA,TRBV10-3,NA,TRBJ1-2,TGTGCCATCAGTGAGTTTGGGGCGCGGGGCTACACCTTC,CAISEFGARGYTF
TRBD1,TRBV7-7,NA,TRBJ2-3,TGTGCTAGCAGCCTGGGGACAGGGCGTGTGGATACGCAGTATTTT,CASSLGTGRVDTQYF
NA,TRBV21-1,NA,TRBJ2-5,TGTGCCAGCCAAAGCCGGGACAGGGAAGAGACCCAGTACTTC,CASQSRDREETQYF
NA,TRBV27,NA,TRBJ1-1,TGTGCCAGCAGTCCGGGGGGTGAAGCTTTCTTT,CASSPGGEAFF
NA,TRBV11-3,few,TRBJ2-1,TGTGCCAGCAGCCCCGGGGGTTCCTACAATGAGCAGTTCTTC,CASSPGGSYNEQFF
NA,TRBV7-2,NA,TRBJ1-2,TGTGCCAGCAGCTTAGTGGGGGCAAATGGCTACACCTTC,CASSLVGANGYTF
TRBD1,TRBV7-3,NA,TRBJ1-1,TGTGCCAGCAGAGTTGACAGGGTGAACACTGAAGCTTTCTTT,CASRVDRVNTEAFF
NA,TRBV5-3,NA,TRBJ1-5,TGTGCCAGAAGGGGATCGGGACAAAGAGATCAGCCCCAGCATTTT,CARRGSGQRDQPQHF
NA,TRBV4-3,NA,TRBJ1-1,TGCGCCAGCAGCCCGCAGGGTTACCTAATGAACACTGAAGCTTTCTTT,CASSPQGYLMNTEAFF